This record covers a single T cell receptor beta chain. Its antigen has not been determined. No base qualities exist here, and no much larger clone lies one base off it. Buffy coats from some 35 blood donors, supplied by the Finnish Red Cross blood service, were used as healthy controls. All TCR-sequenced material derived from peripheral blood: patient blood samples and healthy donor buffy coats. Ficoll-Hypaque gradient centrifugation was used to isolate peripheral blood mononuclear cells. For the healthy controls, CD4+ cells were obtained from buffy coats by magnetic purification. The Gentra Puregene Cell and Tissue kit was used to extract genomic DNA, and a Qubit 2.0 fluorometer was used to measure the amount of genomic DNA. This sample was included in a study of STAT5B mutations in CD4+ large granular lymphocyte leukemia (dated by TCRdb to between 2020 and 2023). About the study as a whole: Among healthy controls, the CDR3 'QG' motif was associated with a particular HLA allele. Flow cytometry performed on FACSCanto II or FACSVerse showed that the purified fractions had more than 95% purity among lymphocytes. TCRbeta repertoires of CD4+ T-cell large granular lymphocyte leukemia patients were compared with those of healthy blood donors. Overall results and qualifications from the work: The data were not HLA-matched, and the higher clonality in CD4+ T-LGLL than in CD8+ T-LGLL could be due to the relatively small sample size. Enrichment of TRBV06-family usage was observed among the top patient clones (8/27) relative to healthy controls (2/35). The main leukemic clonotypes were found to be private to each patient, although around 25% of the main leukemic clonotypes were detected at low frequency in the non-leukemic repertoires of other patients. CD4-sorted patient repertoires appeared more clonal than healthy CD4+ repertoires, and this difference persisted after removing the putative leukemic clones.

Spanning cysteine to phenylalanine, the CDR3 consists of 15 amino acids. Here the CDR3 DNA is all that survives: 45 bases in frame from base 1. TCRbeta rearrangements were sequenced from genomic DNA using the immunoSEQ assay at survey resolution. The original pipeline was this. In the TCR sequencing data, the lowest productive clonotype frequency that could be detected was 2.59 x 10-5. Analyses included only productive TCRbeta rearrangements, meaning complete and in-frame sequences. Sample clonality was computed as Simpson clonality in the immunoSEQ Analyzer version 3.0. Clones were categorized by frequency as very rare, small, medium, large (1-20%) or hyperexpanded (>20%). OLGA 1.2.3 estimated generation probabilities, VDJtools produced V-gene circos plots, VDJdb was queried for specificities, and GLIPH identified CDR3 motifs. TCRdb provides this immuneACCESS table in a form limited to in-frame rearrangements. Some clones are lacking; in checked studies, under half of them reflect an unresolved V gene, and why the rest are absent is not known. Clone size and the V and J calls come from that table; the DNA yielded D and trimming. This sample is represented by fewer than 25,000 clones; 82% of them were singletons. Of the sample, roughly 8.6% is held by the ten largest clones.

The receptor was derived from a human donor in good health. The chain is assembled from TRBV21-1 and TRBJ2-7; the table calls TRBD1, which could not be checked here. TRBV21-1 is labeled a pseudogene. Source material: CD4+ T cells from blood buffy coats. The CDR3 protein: CASSMWLGQLYEQYF. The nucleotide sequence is TGTGCCAGCAGCATGTGGCTTGGACAGCTGTACGAGCAGTACTTC.